The T cell receptor beta chain described here comes from a study of Ad26.COV2.S vaccination and SARS-CoV-2 variants (dated by TCRdb to about 2021). About the investigation overall: Vaccine-arm donors came from COV1001, a multicentre, randomized, double-blind, placebo-controlled phase I-IIa trial of Ad26.COV2.S in healthy adults. Ad26.COV2.S was administered intramuscularly at 5 x 10^10 or 1 x 10^11 viral particles, either as a single shot or as two shots given 56 days apart. Throughout the experiments and outcome assessment, investigators stayed blinded to trial group allocation. The specificity and breadth of SARS-CoV-2-reactive T cell receptors after Ad26.COV2.S vaccination were assessed by TCRbeta repertoire sequencing. A total of 32 samples were included in the TCR-sequenced set, comprising around 19 Ad26.COV2.S vaccine recipients, 5 placebo recipients and 8 SARS-CoV-2 convalescent individuals. Participants in the trial were split at random into five groups of five each, receiving low-dose or high-dose Ad26.COV2.S once or twice, or else placebo on both occasions.

The sample's treatment or condition label is to be understood as: roughly 18 received Ad26.COV2.S at low or high dose, single or two shots; five or six received placebo; per-sample allocation not given. Repertoires of vaccine and placebo recipients were sequenced from samples taken on day 63 after the first injection. Between 29 July and 7 August 2020, Cohort 1b enrolled 25 adults aged 18-55 years at one site in Boston, USA. Ad26.COV2.S was a replication-incompetent adenovirus type 26 vector that expressed a prefusion-stabilized SARS-CoV-2 spike protein derived from the original Wuhan strain. The immunoSEQ Assay was the method used to sequence TCRbeta CDR3 regions. After extraction, genomic DNA underwent amplification by bias-controlled multiplex PCR, followed by high-throughput sequencing. On the study's bioinformatics: Collapsing and filtering of sequences were performed to quantify the absolute abundance of each unique TCRbeta CDR3 region. Usable DNA was measured by amplifying reference genes present in all nucleated cells, and TCRbeta template counts were normalized to that usable DNA to estimate T cell fraction. Repertoire TCRs were annotated as SARS-CoV-2-specific when V gene, CDR3 amino acid sequence and J gene were exactly matched to a known reactive TCR set. The reference SARS-CoV-2 TCR set came from MIRA and was filtered for enrichment in COVID-19-positive ImmuneCODE repertoires, removing public or cross-reactive TCRs. Using the MIRA antigens, annotated TCRs were further analysed by specific ORF or by position within an ORF. Breadth was defined as the number of annotated unique rearrangements divided by the total number of unique productive rearrangements, and depth was defined as the summed frequency of the annotated unique rearrangements. TCR breadth was compared between groups using two-sided Wilcoxon rank-sum tests. TCRdb limited this immuneACCESS table to in-frame rearrangements with V and J called. A share of clones is missing; checked studies link under half to unresolved V genes, and the rest is unexplained. V and J calls plus clone size are reproduced from that table; the DNA served to infer D and trimming. For this sample there are hundreds of thousands of clones; 92% appear just once. The ten largest clones capture more than 1.5% of the sample.

A remark on this clone: The antigen this receptor binds is unknown. Base qualities are not recorded, but no much larger clone differs from it by a single base.

Broad study findings and their caveats: Non-spike TCR breadth was comparable between vaccine and placebo recipients, consistent with the vaccine containing only spike. The study was not powered to compare responses between vaccine doses or regimens. After vaccination, spike-specific CD8+ and CD4+ T cell responses were reported to show substantial breadth. It was noted by the authors that total T cell responses may have been underestimated by the TCR breadth and depth analyses. Spike-specific TCR breadth was higher in Ad26.COV2.S recipients than in placebo recipients (P = 0.0014).

Looking up the germline V gene (reference sequence) yields CDR1 SGHKS and CDR2 YYEKEE. Trimming accounts for 5 bases at V and 0 bases at J, while the number of junction bases matched to no gene is 10. Spanning cysteine to phenylalanine, the CDR3 consists of 16 amino acids. Solely the CDR3 DNA is kept, with 48 bases framed from the first base. The rearranged segments are TRBV5-5 and TRBJ1-1, with TRBD1 matching 7 junction bases. Material: peripheral blood, obtained in a trial of Ad26.COV2.S vaccine versus placebo. This clonotype was sampled from a person aged 18-60 years who received the Ad26.COV2.S COVID-19 vaccine or a placebo. The DNA sequence follows: TGTGCCAGCAGAGACAGGGCTTGGGGCATGAACACTGAAGCTTTCTTT. It codes for CASRDRAWGMNTEAFF.